This T cell receptor (beta chain) was captured by sequencing in a study of cytomegalovirus exposure and HLA in healthy donors. Whole-study results and caveats: Associated with cytomegalovirus, according to the listing, were 150 to 200 TCR beta chains. TCR beta sequences numbering around 15,000 were associated with HLA alleles at 0.05 false discovery rate in a later analysis. It was in a later analysis that TCR association rates were seen to vary by HLA locus, highest for DRB1 and lowest for HLA-C. A later analysis showed that HLA-associated TCR beta chains had undergone more clonal expansion than equally common others.

This CDR3 comprises 13 residues. V was trimmed by 5 bases and J by 3 bases, leaving 8 bases between them. In germline, CDR1 is SEHNR, CDR2 FQNEAQ (reference sequence). A note on this clone: What it binds is unknown. This sample also contains other DNA sequences that code for the same CDR3.

In the PCR, 60 Vbeta and 13 Jbeta primers were used. Method: immunoSEQ multiplex PCR; TCRdb's copy keeps in-frame clones and lacks some. In the table there are under 200,000 clones, 86% of which are singletons. Material for sequencing was PBMCs. The TCR sequence derives from a woman in her thirties in good health and CMV-seronegative. V is TRBV7-9 and J is TRBJ2-1; a possible D gene is TRBD1 (6 bases). The CDR3, as DNA: TGTGCCAGCAGCCCGGACAGCTACAATGAGCAGTTCTTC. Its translation: CASSPDSYNEQFF.